Listed below are T cell receptor beta chains from one sample, sequenced in a study of shared T cell receptors in the human thymus. Profiled with immunoSEQ multiplex PCR; TCRdb holds only in-frame clones, not every one. The data contain 640,000 or so clones, 87% of them singletons. This sample also belongs to another study, concerning human thymus T cells.

The sequencing sample was made of thymocytes. Receptor source: a boy under two years old with a congenital heart defect. Both conserved end residues are part of each CDR3.

j_call: TRBJ1-3; v_call: TRBV6-5; cdr3_length: 13; cdr3_aa: CASSYQGGNTIYF
j_call: TRBJ2-5; v_call: TRBV9; cdr3_length: 14; cdr3_aa: CASSVVQEGGTQYF
j_call: TRBJ2-1; v_call: TRBV4-3; cdr3_length: 16; cdr3_aa: CASSQASGGSSDEQFF
j_call: TRBJ2-2; v_call: TRBV7-2; cdr3_length: 16; cdr3_aa: CASSLISGNSTGELFF
j_call: TRBJ1-1; v_call: TRBV6-1; cdr3_length: 15; cdr3_aa: CASSDLGTGFLLAFF
j_call: TRBJ2-7; v_call: TRBV28; cdr3_length: 22; cdr3_aa: CASSLIPGLAGAVWELGYEQYF
j_call: TRBJ2-7; v_call: TRBV28; cdr3_length: 14; cdr3_aa: CASSPTHRSYEQYF
j_call: TRBJ1-2; v_call: TRBV4-1; cdr3_length: 15; cdr3_aa: CASSQTRRTAYGYTF
j_call: TRBJ2-3; v_call: TRBV28; cdr3_length: 13; cdr3_aa: CASLGPTSDTQYF
j_call: TRBJ1-6; v_call: TRBV7-7; cdr3_length: 15; cdr3_aa: CASSLGGHGDSPLHF
j_call: TRBJ2-7; v_call: TRBV15; cdr3_length: 22; cdr3_aa: CATSRDRRLAGFLEKLLHEQYF
j_call: TRBJ2-1; v_call: TRBV4-3; cdr3_length: 18; cdr3_aa: CASSQDLVSGPSYNEQFF
j_call: TRBJ1-4; v_call: TRBV6-1; cdr3_length: 15; cdr3_aa: CASSEGAFTNEKLFF
j_call: TRBJ1-3; v_call: TRBV2; cdr3_length: 15; cdr3_aa: CATRQVGFVGNTIYF
j_call: TRBJ1-2; v_call: TRBV5-1; cdr3_length: 15; cdr3_aa: CASSPRGEGSYGYTF
j_call: TRBJ1-1; v_call: TRBV6-1; cdr3_length: 16; cdr3_aa: CASSEGRYSMNTEAFF
j_call: TRBJ1-2; v_call: TRBV5-6; cdr3_length: 13; cdr3_aa: CASSLRGNYGYTF
j_call: TRBJ2-5; v_call: TRBV18; cdr3_length: 16; cdr3_aa: CASSPRTGGVGETQYF
j_call: TRBJ2-7; v_call: TRBV27; cdr3_length: 12; cdr3_aa: CASRGDRGEQYF
j_call: TRBJ2-2; v_call: TRBV9; cdr3_length: 16; cdr3_aa: CASSVETSGNTGELFF
j_call: TRBJ2-6; v_call: TRBV14; cdr3_length: 18; cdr3_aa: CASSQGTDNLPGANVLTF
j_call: TRBJ2-1; v_call: TRBV9; cdr3_length: 15; cdr3_aa: CASSVRDLGYNEQFF
j_call: TRBJ2-5; v_call: TRBV5-1; cdr3_length: 14; cdr3_aa: CASSLGTRAKTQYF
j_call: TRBJ1-2; v_call: TRBV28; cdr3_length: 14; cdr3_aa: CATTGQGRYYGYTF
j_call: TRBJ2-2; v_call: TRBV15; cdr3_length: 15; cdr3_aa: CATSRGWTNTGELFF
j_call: TRBJ1-2; v_call: TRBV29-1; cdr3_length: 11; cdr3_aa: CSVEPDKSFTF
j_call: TRBJ1-1; v_call: TRBV5-1; cdr3_length: 18; cdr3_aa: CASSLGGHRTGEGTEAFF
j_call: -; v_call: TRBV6-1; cdr3_length: 11; cdr3_aa: CASTLSYEQYF
j_call: TRBJ1-1; v_call: TRBV7-2; cdr3_length: 14; cdr3_aa: CASSPNDRVYEAFF
j_call: TRBJ2-2; v_call: TRBV19; cdr3_length: 18; cdr3_aa: CASSISGRAFGNTGELFF
j_call: TRBJ2-3; v_call: TRBV27; cdr3_length: 15; cdr3_aa: CASSEERGQSGTQYF
j_call: TRBJ1-1; v_call: TRBV28; cdr3_length: 12; cdr3_aa: CASSLSDTEAFF
j_call: TRBJ1-6; v_call: TRBV7-8; cdr3_length: 20; cdr3_aa: CASSLALWDRMSSYNSPLHF
j_call: TRBJ1-5; v_call: TRBV7-2; cdr3_length: 16; cdr3_aa: CASSLEQFYSNQPQHF
j_call: TRBJ2-5; v_call: TRBV9; cdr3_length: 16; cdr3_aa: CASSVEGAGGWGTQYF
j_call: TRBJ1-1; v_call: TRBV10-3; cdr3_length: 13; cdr3_aa: CAIRGDRLPEAFF
j_call: TRBJ2-7; v_call: TRBV28; cdr3_length: 15; cdr3_aa: CASSYYRDRPYEQYF
j_call: TRBJ2-2; v_call: TRBV5-1; cdr3_length: 16; cdr3_aa: CASSLGVSGNTGELFF
j_call: TRBJ2-2; v_call: TRBV7-9; cdr3_length: 16; cdr3_aa: CASSSTGTGATPELFF
j_call: TRBJ1-3; v_call: TRBV5-4; cdr3_length: 15; cdr3_aa: CASSLANGLGNTIYF